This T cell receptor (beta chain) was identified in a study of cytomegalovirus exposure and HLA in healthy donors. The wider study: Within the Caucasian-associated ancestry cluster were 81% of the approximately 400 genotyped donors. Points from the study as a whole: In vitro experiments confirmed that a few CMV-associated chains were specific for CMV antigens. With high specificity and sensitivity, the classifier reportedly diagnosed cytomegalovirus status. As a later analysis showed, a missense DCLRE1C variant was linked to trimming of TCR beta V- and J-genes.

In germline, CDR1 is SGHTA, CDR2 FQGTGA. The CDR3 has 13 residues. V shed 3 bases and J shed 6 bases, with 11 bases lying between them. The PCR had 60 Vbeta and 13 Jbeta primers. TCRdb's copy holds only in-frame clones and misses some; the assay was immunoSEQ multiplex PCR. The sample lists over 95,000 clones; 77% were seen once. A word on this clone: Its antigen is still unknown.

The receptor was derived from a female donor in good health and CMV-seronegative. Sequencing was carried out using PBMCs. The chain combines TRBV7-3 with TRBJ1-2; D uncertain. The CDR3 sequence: CASSFEGGNGYTF. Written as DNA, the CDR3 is TGTGCCAGCAGCTTTGAGGGAGGAAATGGCTACACCTTC.